This T cell receptor (beta chain) was recorded in a study of blood T cells in healthy people across ages. Trimming took off 6 bases at V and 6 bases at J, with 18 bases between the two ends. Germline assignment: CDR1 MGHRA and CDR2 YSYEKL. The CDR3 runs to 14 residues. Alongside a J-beta primer mix, a sample-barcoded 5' primer served in a second PCR lasting about 6 to 11 cycles. TCRdb reprocessed the 5' RACE reads via MiXCR and lists one record per CDR3 protein. The table lists about 1.6 million distinct CDR3 sequences, about 32% of them singletons. This clonotype was counted many times. Sequenced sample: blood. This chain uses TRBV4-1 with TRBJ2-7; D gene ambiguous. This sequence originates from a woman younger than 45 in good health. The CDR3 sequence is CASRTWASGGEQYF. The CDR3 bases are TGCGCCAGCAGGACATGGGCCTCAGGTGGCGAGCAGTACTTC.